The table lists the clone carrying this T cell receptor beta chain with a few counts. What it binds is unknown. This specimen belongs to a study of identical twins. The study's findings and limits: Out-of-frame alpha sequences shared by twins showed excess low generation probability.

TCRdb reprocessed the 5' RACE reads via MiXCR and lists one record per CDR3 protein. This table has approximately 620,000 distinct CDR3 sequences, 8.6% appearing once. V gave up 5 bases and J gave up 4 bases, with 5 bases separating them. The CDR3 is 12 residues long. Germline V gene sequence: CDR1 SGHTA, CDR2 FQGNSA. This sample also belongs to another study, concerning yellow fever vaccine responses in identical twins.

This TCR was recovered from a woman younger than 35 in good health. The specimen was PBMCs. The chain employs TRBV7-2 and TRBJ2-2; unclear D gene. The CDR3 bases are TGTGCCAGCAGCGTAATCACCGGGGAGCTGTTTTTT. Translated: CASSVITGELFF.